This entry features one TCR beta chain sequence. Measured with immunoSEQ multiplex PCR; TCRdb has only the in-frame clones, and not every one. The sample comprises 90,000 to 120,000 clones, around nine tenths of which are singletons, and more than 6.5% rests with the top ten. Germline loops: CDR1 SGHRS, CDR2 YFSETQ. The ends were cut back, 5 bases at V and 0 bases at J, with 9 bases in the middle. The CDR3 is 14 residues long. The data were taken from a study of T cell responses to AZD1222 COVID-19 vaccine. The TCR comes from an adult in good health. The rearrangement joins TRBV5-1 to TRBJ1-5, with unresolved D. Source: peripheral blood, taken on day 0 of AZD1222 vaccination. CDR3 nucleotide sequence: TGCGCCAGCAGAAAATGGAATAGCAATCAGCCCCAGCATTTT. Translation gives CASRKWNSNQPQHF.